This T cell receptor beta chain was sequenced for a study of blood T cell repertoires in COVID-19. This CDR3 is built from 16 residues. CDR1 MRHNA and CDR2 SNTAGT come from the germline V gene. Trimming stripped 0 bases from V and 4 bases from J, with 13 bases between. Sequencing was performed with immunoSEQ multiplex PCR; in TCRdb, only in-frame clones are kept and a portion is missing. The sample gives approximately 99,000 clones, about 86% of which show up once; roughly 13% is in the top ten. Sequencing was performed on peripheral blood. This sequence was found in a woman aged 60-75 years in a cohort sampled during active or convalescent COVID-19. The rearrangement uses TRBV6-4 and TRBJ1-5, with D perhaps TRBD1 (5 bases). The CDR3 is CASSDSHDSTNQPQHF. The CDR3, as DNA: TGTGCCAGCAGTGACTCCCATGACAGCACGAATCAGCCCCAGCATTTT.